This TCR beta chain was retrieved from a study of T cell responses to AZD1222 COVID-19 vaccine. About this clone: The antigen is unknown.

This CDR3 has 11 residues. Germline V gene sequence: CDR1 LGHNT, CDR2 FRNRAP. Trimming removed 9 bases from V and 1 base from J, with 7 bases in between. Study results and caveats: Reportedly, nearly half of unique spike TCRs recognized epitopes outside B.1.351/B.1.1.7 mutations. The donor group comprised mostly white British people and more females; the analysis possibly underestimated clonal diversity. No repertoire was sampled before or during the peak T cell response, only after it.

TCRdb's copy holds only in-frame clones and misses some; the assay was immunoSEQ multiplex PCR. The sample includes approximately 140,000 clones, roughly 90% of them seen just once. The clonotype comes from an adult in good health. The sample consisted of peripheral blood, taken on day 0 of AZD1222 vaccination. V and J are TRBV12-5 and TRBJ2-7; D gene ambiguous. This CDR3 is CARKISYEQYF. The CDR3 DNA reads as TGTGCTAGAAAGATATCCTACGAGCAGTACTTC.